This paragraph covers one TCR beta chain sequence. This sample is drawn from a study of blood T cell repertoires in COVID-19. Study at large: Sites in the United States, Italy and Spain provided acute and convalescent COVID-19 samples. PBMCs, B-cell-depleted T cells, or T cells were the source of the cDNA or gDNA that made up the material.

Original processing notes: Using reference gene primer amplification, nucleated cell counts were estimated. This table comes from immunoSEQ multiplex PCR, and its TCRdb copy is limited to in-frame clones, with some not included. V, J and clone size derive from that table, while D and trimming were established from the DNA sequence. The sample holds about 70,000 clones; about four fifths are singletons and the top ten take under 25%. Per germline, CDR1 KGHSH and CDR2 LQKENI. J was trimmed by 6 bases and V by 3 bases; bases with no gene match: 15. The CDR3 is made up of 18 amino acids. The sequence was obtained from a man between 65 and 85 years old with acute or convalescent COVID-19. Sequencing input: peripheral blood. The gene calls are TRBV18 and TRBJ2-2; 8 bases agree with TRBD2. The CDR3 loop reads CASSPWETSVERAGELFF. The CDR3 DNA reads as TGTGCCAGCTCACCTTGGGAGACTAGCGTTGAAAGGGCCGGGGAGCTGTTTTTT.